This T cell receptor (beta chain) was found in a study of blood T cells in healthy people across ages. PCR was performed a second time for about 7 to 12 cycles using a sample-barcoded 5' primer and a J-beta primer mix. TCRdb re-called the 5' RACE reads through MiXCR, storing one row per CDR3 protein. Among about 1.8 million distinct CDR3 sequences listed, approximately 50% were seen once. V was trimmed by 11 bases and J by 5 bases, leaving 8 bases between them. Germline CDR1 and CDR2: SEHNR and FQNEAQ (reference sequence). The CDR3 extends over 10 amino acids. In this sample, this clonotype turned up a few times.

The clonotype was recovered from a woman aged 35 to 49 in good health. Input material: blood. The V and J genes are TRBV7-9 and TRBJ2-3, with D uncertain. CDR3 region: CAVLVDTQYF. The CDR3 DNA reads as TGTGCCGTTCTAGTAGATACGCAGTATTTT.